This T cell receptor (beta chain) is from a study of OX40 agonist ivuxolimab in advanced cancers. Across the whole study: Hepatocellular carcinoma, melanoma, renal cell or head and neck cancer affected the dose-escalation patients.

Looked up from germline, CDR1 is SEHNR and CDR2 is FQNEAQ (reference sequence). V lost 5 bases and J 11 bases, leaving 10 bases between the germline ends. CDR3 length: 11 residues. Clones were sequenced by immunoSEQ multiplex PCR, and TCRdb holds only the in-frame ones, with some missing. The sample lists around 26,000 clones; 85% were seen once. This clone was seen just once. The receptor comes from an adult with an advanced solid tumor such as melanoma, head and neck, liver or kidney cancer. This specimen was CD4+ or CD8+ T cells sorted from blood, taken in a trial of the OX40 agonist ivuxolimab. V and J are TRBV7-9 and TRBJ1-3, with unresolved D. CDR3 nucleotides: TGTGCCAGCAGCCGTCGAGGCCCCATATATTTT. Translation gives CASSRRGPIYF.